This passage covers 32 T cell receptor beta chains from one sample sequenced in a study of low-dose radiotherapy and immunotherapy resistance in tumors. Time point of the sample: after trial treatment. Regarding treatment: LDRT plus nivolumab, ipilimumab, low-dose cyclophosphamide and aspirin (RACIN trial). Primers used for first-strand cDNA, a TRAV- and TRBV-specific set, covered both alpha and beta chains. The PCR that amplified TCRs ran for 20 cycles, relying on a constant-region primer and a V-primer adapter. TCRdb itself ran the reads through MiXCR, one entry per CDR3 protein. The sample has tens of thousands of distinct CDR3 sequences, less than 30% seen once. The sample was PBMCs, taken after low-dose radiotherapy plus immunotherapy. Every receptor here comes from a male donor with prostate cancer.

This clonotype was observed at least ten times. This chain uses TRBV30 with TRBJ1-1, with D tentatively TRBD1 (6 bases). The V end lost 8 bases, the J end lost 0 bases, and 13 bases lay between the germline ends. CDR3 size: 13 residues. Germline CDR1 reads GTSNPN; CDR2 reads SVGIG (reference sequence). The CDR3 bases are TGTGCCCGCCAGGACAGAATGAACACTGAAGCTTTCTTT. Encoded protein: CARQDRMNTEAFF.

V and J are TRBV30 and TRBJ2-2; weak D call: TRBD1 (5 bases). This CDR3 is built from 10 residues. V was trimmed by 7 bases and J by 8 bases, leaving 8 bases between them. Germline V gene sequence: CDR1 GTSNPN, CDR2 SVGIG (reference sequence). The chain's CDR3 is CASRVGELFF. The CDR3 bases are TGTGCCTCCAGGGTTGGGGAGCTGTTTTTT.

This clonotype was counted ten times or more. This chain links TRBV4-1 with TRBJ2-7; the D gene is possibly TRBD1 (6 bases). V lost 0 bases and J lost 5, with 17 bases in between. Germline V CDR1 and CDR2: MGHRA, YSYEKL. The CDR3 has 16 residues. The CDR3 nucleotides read TGCGCCAGCAGCCAAGATGATACCAGGGGTGGCCACGAGCAGTACTTC. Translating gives CASSQDDTRGGHEQYF.

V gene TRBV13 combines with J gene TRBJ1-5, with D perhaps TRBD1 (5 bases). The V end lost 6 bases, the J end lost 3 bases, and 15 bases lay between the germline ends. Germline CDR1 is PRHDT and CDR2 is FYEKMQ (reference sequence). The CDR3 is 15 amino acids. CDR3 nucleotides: TGTGCCAGCAGTGAAGCGGGGGTCGTCAATCAGCCCCAGCATTTT. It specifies CASSEAGVVNQPQHF.

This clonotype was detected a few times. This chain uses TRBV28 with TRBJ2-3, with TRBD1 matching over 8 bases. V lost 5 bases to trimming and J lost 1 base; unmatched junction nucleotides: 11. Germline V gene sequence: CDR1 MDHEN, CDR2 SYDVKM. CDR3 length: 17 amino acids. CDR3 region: CASSPPQGARGTDTQYF. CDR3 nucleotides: TGTGCCAGCAGTCCGCCTCAGGGGGCGCGAGGCACAGATACGCAGTATTTT.

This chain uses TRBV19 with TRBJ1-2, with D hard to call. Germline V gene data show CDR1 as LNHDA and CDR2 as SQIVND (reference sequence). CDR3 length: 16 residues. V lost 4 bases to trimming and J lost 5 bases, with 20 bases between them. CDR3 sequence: CASSTPGGHQVYGYTF. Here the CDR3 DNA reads TGTGCCAGTAGTACCCCCGGCGGGCACCAAGTGTATGGCTACACCTTC.

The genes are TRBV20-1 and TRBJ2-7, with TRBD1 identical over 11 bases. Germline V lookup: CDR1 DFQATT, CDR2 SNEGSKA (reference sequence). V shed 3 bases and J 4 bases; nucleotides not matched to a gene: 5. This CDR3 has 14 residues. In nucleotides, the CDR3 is TGCAGTGCTAGCGCGGACAGGGGGCCTTACGAGCAGTACTTC. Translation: CSASADRGPYEQYF.

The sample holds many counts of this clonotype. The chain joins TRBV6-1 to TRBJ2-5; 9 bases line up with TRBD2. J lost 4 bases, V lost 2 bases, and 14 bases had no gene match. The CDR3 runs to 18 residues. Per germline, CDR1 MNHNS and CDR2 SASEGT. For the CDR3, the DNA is TGTGCCAGCAGTGAAATGGTAGCGGGAGTAGGGGGAGGAGAGACCCAGTACTTC. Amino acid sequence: CASSEMVAGVGGGETQYF.

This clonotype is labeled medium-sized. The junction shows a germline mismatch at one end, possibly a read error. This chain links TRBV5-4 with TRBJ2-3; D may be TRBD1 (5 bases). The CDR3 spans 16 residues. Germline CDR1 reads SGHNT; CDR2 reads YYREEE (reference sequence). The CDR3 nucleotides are TGCGCCAGCAGCCAAGAGTTCCAGGGCGTTACAGATACGCAGTATTTT. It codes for CASSQEFQGVTDTQYF.

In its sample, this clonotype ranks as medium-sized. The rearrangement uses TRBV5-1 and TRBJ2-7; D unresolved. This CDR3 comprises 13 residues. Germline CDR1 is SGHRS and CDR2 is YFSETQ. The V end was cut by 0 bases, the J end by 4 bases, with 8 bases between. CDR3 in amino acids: CASSLDFLYEQYF. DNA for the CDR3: TGCGCCAGCAGCTTGGATTTTTTGTACGAGCAGTACTTC. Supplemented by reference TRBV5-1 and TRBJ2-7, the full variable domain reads KAGVTQTPRYLIKTRGQQVTLSCSPISGHRSVSWYQQTPGQGLQFLFEYFSETQRNKGNFPGRFSGRQFSNSRSEMNVSTLELGDSALYLCASSLDFLYEQYFGPGTRLTVT.

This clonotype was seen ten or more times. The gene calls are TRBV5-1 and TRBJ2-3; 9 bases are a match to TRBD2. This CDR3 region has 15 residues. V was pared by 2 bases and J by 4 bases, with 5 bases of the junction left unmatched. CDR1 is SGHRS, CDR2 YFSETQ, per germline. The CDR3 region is CASSFDSGRSDTQYF. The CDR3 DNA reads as TGCGCCAGCAGCTTCGATAGCGGGAGATCAGATACGCAGTATTTT.

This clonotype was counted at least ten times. The CDR3 sequence is CASSPRLAGEDNEQFF. CDR3 in DNA: TGCGCCAGCAGCCCCCGACTAGCGGGAGAGGACAATGAGCAGTTCTTC. The gene calls are TRBV5-1 and TRBJ2-1, with TRBD2 matching 12 bases. Germline CDR1 is SGHRS and CDR2 is YFSETQ. V lost 4 bases, J lost 5 bases, and 7 bases stayed unmatched. The CDR3 length is 16 residues. The whole variable domain, filled in from reference TRBV5-1 and TRBJ2-1, reads KAGVTQTPRYLIKTRGQQVTLSCSPISGHRSVSWYQQTPGQGLQFLFEYFSETQRNKGNFPGRFSGRQFSNSRSEMNVSTLELGDSALYLCASSPRLAGEDNEQFFGPGTRLTVL.

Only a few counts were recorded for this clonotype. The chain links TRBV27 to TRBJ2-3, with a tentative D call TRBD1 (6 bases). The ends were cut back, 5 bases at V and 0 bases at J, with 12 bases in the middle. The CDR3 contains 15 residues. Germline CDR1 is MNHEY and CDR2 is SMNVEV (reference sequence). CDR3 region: CASSQQGLSTDTQYF. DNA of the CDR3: TGTGCCAGCAGTCAACAGGGTTTGAGCACAGATACGCAGTATTTT.

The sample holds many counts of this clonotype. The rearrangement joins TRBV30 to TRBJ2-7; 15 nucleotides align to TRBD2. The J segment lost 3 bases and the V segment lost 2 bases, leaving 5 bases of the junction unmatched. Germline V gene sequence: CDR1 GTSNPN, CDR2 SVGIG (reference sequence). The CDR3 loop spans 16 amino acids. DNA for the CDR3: TGTGCCTGGAGTCCAGGGACTAGCGGGGGGTACTACGAGCAGTACTTC. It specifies CAWSPGTSGGYYEQYF.

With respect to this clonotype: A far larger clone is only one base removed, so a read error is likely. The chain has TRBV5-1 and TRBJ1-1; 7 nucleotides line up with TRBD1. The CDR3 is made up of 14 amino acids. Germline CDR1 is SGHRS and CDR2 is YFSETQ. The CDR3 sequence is CTSSLGQMNTEAFF. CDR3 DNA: TGTACCAGCAGCTTGGGACAGATGAACACTGAAGCTTTCTTT.

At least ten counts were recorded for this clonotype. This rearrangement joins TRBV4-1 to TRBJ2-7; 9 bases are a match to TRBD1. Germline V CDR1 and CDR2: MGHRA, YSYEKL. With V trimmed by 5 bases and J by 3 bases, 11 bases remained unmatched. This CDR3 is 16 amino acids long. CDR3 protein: CASSTLDRGTFYEQYF. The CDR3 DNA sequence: TGCGCCAGCAGCACACTGGACAGGGGAACCTTCTACGAGCAGTACTTC.

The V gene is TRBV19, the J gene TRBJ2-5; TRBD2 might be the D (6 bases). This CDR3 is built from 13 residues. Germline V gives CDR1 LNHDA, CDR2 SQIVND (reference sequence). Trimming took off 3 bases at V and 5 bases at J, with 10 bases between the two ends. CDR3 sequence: CASSMRRDETQYF. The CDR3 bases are TGTGCCAGTAGTATGAGGAGGGACGAGACCCAGTACTTC.

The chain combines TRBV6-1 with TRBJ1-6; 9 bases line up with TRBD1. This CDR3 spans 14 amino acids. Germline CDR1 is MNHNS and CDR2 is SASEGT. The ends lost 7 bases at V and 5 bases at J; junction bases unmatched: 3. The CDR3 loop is CASTQGADNSPLHF. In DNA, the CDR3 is TGTGCCAGCACACAGGGGGCTGATAATTCACCCCTCCACTTT.

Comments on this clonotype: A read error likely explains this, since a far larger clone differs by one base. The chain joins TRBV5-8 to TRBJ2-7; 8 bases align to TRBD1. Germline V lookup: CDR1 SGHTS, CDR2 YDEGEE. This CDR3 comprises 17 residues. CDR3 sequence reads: CASSLGTPGQVSYEQYF. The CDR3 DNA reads TGCGCCAGCAGCCTGGGGACGCCGGGACAGGTATCCTACGAGCAGTACTTC.

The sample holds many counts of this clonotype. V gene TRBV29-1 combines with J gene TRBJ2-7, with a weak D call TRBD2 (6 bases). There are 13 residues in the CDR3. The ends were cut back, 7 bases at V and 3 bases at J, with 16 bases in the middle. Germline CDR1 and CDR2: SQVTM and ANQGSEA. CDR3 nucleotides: TGCAGCGCCGGGACTTCTAGGAGCTACGAGCAGTACTTC. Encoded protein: CSAGTSRSYEQYF.

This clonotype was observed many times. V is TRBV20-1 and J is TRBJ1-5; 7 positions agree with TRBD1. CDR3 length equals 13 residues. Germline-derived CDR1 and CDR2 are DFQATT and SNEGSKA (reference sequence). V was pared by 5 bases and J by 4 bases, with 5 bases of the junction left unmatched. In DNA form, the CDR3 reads TGCAGTGCTTGGGTGACAGGGAATCAGCCCCAGCATTTT. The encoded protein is CSAWVTGNQPQHF.

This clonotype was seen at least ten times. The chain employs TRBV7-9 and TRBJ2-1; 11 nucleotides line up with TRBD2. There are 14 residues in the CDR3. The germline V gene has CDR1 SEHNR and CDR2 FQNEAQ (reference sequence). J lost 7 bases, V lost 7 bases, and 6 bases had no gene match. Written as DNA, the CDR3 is TGTGCCAGCAATCTAGCGGGGGGTAGGAATGAGCAGTTCTTC. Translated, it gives CASNLAGGRNEQFF.

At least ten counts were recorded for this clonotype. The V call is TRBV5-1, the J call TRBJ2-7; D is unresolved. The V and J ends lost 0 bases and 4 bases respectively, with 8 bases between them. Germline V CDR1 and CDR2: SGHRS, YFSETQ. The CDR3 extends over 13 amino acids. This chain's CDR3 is CASSLEAVYEQYF. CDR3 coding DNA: TGCGCCAGCAGCTTGGAGGCGGTGTACGAGCAGTACTTC.

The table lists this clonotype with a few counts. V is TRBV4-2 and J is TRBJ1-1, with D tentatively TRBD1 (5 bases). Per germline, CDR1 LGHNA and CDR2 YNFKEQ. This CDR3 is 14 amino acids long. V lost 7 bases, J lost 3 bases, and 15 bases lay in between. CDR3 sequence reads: CASTTLGGYTEAFF. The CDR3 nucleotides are TGTGCCAGCACCACACTTGGGGGGTACACTGAAGCTTTCTTT.

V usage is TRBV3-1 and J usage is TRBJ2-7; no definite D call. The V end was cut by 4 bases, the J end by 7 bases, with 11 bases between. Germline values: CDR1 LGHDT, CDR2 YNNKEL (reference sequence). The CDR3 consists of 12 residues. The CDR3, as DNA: TGTGCCAGCAGCCTACGACACTGGGAGCAGTACTTC. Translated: CASSLRHWEQYF.

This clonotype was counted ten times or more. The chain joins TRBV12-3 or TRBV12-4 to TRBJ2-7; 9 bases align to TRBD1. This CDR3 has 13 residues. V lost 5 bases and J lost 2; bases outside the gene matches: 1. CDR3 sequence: CASSRTGAYEQYF. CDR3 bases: TGTGCCAGCAGTCGGACAGGGGCCTACGAGCAGTACTTC.

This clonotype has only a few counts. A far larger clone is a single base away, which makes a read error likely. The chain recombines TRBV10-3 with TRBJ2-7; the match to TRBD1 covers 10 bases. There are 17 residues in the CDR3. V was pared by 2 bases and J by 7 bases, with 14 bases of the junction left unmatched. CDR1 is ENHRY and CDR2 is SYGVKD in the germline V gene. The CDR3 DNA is TGTGCCATCAGTGAGAGGAACACGGGACAGGGGAACAATGAGCAGTACTTC. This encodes CAISERNTGQGNNEQYF.

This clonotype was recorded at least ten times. The CDR3 DNA sequence: TGTGCCAGCAGTTTCTCACAGTTTACCTACGAGCAGTACTTC. Translated, it gives CASSFSQFTYEQYF. The chain combines TRBV6-6 with TRBJ2-7, with D unresolved. CDR1 and CDR2 (germline): MNHNY, SVGAGI (reference sequence). Trimming took off 4 bases at V and 2 bases at J, with 12 bases between the two ends. The CDR3 covers 14 residues.

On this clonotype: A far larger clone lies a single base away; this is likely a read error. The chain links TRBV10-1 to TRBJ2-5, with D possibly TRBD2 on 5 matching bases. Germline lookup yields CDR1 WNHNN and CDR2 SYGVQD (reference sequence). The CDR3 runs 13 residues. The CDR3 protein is CASSGSGGETQYF. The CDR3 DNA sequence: TGTGCCAGCAGTGGATCGGGCGGGGAGACCCAGTACTTC.

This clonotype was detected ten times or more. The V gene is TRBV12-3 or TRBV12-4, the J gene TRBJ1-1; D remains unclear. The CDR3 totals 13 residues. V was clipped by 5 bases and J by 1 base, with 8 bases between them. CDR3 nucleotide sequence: TGTGCCAGCAGTCCGAGCTCGAACACTGAAGCTTTCTTT. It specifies CASSPSSNTEAFF.

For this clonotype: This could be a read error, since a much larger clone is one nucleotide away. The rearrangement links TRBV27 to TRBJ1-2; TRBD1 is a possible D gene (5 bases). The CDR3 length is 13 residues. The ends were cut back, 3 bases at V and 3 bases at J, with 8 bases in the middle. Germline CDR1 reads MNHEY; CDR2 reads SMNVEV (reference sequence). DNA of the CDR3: TGTGCCAGCAGTTTCGGCAGGGACTATGGCTACACCTTC. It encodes CASSFGRDYGYTF.

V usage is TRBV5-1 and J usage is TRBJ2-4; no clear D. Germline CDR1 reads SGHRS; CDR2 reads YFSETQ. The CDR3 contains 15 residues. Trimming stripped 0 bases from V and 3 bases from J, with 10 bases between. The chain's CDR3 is CASSLGELDKNIQYF. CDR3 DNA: TGCGCCAGCAGCTTGGGAGAGTTGGACAAAAACATTCAGTACTTC.